This T cell receptor beta chain was captured by sequencing in a study of blood T cell repertoires in COVID-19. Using immunoSEQ multiplex PCR, the repertoire was profiled, and TCRdb retains in-frame clones only, with some absent. Of 350,000 to 450,000 clones detected, over 85% appear once; the ten largest clones hold less than 2%. V shed 4 bases and J shed 6 bases, with 19 bases lying between them. The CDR3 sequence is 17 residues long. The germline CDR1 and CDR2 sequences are LGHDT and YNNKEL (reference sequence). This chain links TRBV3-1 (or the pseudogene TRBV3-2) with TRBJ1-6; a weak D match, TRBD1 (5 bases). The sequenced material came from PBMCs or T cells enriched from blood (not recorded which). The sequence came from a woman in her 30s who had recovered from COVID-19. This CDR3 is CASSRTTSTGGNSPLHF. In nucleotides, the CDR3 is TGTGCCAGCAGCCGAACCACGTCAACGGGGGGTAATTCACCCCTCCACTTT.